This T cell receptor (beta chain) was identified in a study of cytomegalovirus exposure and HLA in healthy donors. Concerning this clone: Its specificity is not known.

The study's findings and limits: Highest at DRB1 and lowest at HLA-C, TCR association rates differed among HLA loci in a later analysis. The authors assumed roughly uniform sequencing depth across donors for presence/absence analyses. TCR beta chains associated with HLA were, in a later analysis, more clonally expanded than equally common others. In a later analysis, TCR beta V- and J-gene trimming was associated with a missense DCLRE1C variant.

Germline V gives CDR1 SEHNR, CDR2 FQNEAQ (reference sequence). V was clipped by 1 base and J by 6 bases, with 13 bases between them. The CDR3 sequence is 15 residues long. Primers included in the PCR were 60 Vbeta and 13 Jbeta primers. Clones were read by immunoSEQ multiplex PCR, and TCRdb kept only the in-frame ones, dropping some. The table lists under 200,000 clones, 62% of them singletons, with roughly 2.9% in the top ten. The source is a man aged 40-49 years in good health and CMV-seronegative. This sequence joins TRBV7-9 and TRBJ2-4; a weak D match, TRBD2 (5 bases). Sequencing input: PBMCs. For the CDR3, the DNA is TGTGCCAGCAGCTTAGGACCACCTGAGGGAAACATTCAGTACTTC. It translates to CASSLGPPEGNIQYF.